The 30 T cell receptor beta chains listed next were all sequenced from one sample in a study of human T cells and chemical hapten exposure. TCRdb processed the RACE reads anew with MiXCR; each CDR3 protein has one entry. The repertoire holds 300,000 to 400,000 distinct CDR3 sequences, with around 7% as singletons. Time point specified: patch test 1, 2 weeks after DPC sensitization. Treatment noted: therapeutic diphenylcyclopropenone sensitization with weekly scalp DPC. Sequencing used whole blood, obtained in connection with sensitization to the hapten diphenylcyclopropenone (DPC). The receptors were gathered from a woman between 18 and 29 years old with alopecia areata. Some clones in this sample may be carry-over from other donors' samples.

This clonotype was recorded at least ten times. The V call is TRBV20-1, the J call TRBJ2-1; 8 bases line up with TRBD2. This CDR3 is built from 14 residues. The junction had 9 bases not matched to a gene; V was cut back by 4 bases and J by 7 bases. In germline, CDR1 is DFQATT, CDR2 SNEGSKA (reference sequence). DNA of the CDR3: TGCAGTGCTATGGTTAGCGGGGATTTGAATGAGCAGTTCTTC. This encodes CSAMVSGDLNEQFF.

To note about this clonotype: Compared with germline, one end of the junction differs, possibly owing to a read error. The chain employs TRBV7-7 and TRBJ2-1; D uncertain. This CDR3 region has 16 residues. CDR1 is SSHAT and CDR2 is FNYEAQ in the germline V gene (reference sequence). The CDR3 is CASTPELTRTYNEQFF. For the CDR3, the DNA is TGTGCTAGCACCCCAGAGCTGACACGCACCTACAATGAGCAGTTCTTC.

The CDR3 DNA sequence: TGTGCCAGCAGCTTAGTTGGCCCAATCGGTGGGAACACTGAAGCTTTCTTT. As protein: CASSLVGPIGGNTEAFF. The rearrangement joins TRBV7-8 to TRBJ1-1; D unresolved. V dropped 1 base and J dropped 1 base, with 16 bases sitting between them. The CDR3 loop spans 17 amino acids. Germline-derived CDR1 and CDR2 are SGHVS and FQNEAQ.

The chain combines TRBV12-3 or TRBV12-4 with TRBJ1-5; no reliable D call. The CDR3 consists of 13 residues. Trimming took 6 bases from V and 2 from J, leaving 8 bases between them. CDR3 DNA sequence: TGTGCCAGCAGAGTAAGCGGCAATCAGCCCCAGCATTTT. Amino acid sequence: CASRVSGNQPQHF.

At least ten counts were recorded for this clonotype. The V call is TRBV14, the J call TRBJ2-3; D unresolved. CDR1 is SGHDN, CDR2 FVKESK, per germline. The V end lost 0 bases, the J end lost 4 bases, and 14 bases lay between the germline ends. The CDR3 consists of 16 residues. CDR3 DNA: TGTGCCAGCAGCCAAGATTTGGGCCATGGAGCAGATACGCAGTATTTT. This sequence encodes CASSQDLGHGADTQYF.

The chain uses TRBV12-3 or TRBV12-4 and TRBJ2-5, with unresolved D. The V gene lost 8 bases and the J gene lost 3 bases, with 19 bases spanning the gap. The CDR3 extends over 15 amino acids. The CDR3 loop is CASGIPGHPKETQYF. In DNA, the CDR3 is TGTGCCAGCGGGATACCGGGTCACCCCAAAGAGACCCAGTACTTC.

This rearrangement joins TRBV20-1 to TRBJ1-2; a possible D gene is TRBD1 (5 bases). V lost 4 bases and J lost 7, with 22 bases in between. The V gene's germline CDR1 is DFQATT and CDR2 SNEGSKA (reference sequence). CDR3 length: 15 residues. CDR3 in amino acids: CSATSDNPSPSGYTF. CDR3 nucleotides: TGCAGTGCTACCTCGGACAATCCTAGCCCTAGTGGCTACACCTTC.

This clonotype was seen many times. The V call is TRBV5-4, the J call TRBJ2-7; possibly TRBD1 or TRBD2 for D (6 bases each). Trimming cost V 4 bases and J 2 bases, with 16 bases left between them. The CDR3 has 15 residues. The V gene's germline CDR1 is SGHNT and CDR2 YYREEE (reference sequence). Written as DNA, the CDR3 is TGTGCCAGCAGCCCTGGGGGGACACCGGCCTACGAGCAGTACTTC. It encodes CASSPGGTPAYEQYF.

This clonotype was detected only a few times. The CDR3 region has the DNA TGTGCCAGCAGTTATCTCGGGACTGCTGAGGCCTACGAGCAGTACTTC. Translated, it gives CASSYLGTAEAYEQYF. J is TRBJ2-7 and V is TRBV6-5; D is possibly TRBD2 (6 bases). The CDR3 spans 16 residues. CDR1 and CDR2 from the germline V gene are MNHEY and SVGAGI. Trimming shortened V by 3 bases and J by 2 bases, and 17 bases separated the two germline ends.

The DNA of the CDR3 is TGTGCCAGCAGCCGGGGACAGGGGGCGATGAACTATGGCTACACCTTC. Protein product: CASSRGQGAMNYGYTF. The genes are TRBV7-9 and TRBJ1-2, with 12 bases matching TRBD1. The germline gives CDR1 SEHNR, CDR2 FQNEAQ (reference sequence). This CDR3 region has 16 residues. With V trimmed by 5 bases and J by 2 bases, 6 bases remained unmatched.

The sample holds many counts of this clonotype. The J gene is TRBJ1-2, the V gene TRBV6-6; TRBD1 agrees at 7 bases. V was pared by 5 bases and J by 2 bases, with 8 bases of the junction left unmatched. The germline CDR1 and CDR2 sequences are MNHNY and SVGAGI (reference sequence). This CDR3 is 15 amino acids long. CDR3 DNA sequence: TGTGCCAGCAGTCCGACAGGGAGGCGCAACTATGGCTACACCTTC. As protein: CASSPTGRRNYGYTF.

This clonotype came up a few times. CDR3 coding DNA: TGTGCCAGCAGCCTTGCGGGGACAGGGGTTCAGCCCCAGCATTTT. This encodes CASSLAGTGVQPQHF. The V and J genes are TRBV6-6 and TRBJ1-5; TRBD1 matches at 10 bases. CDR3 length: 15 residues. Trimming removed 6 bases from V and 6 bases from J; junction bases left unmatched: 8. CDR1 is MNHNY and CDR2 is SVGAGI in the germline V gene (reference sequence).

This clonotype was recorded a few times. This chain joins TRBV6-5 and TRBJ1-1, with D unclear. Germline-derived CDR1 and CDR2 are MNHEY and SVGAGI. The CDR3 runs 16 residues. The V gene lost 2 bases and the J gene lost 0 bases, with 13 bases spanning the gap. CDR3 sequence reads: CASSYGRPPLNTEAFF. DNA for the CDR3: TGTGCCAGCAGTTACGGCCGGCCTCCCTTGAACACTGAAGCTTTCTTT.

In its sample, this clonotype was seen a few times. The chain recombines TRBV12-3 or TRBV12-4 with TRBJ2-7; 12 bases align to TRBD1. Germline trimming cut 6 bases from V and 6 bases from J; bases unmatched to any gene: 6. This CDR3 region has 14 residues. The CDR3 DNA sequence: TGTGCCAGCAGGGCGGGACAGGGGGCCCGCGAGCAGTACTTC. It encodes CASRAGQGAREQYF.

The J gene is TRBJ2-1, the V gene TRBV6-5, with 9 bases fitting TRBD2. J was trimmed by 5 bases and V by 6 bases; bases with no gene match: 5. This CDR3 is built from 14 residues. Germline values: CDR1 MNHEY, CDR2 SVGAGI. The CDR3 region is CASRLAGVNNEQFF. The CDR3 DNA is TGTGCCAGCAGGTTAGCGGGGGTCAACAATGAGCAGTTCTTC.

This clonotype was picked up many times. The CDR3 loop reads CASSLGVGQGNEKLFF. Here the CDR3 DNA reads TGTGCCAGCAGCTTAGGGGTTGGACAGGGGAATGAAAAACTGTTTTTT. This chain connects TRBV7-6 to TRBJ1-4; 9 bases match TRBD1. CDR3 length equals 16 residues. In germline, CDR1 is SGHVS, CDR2 FNYEAQ. The J segment lost 5 bases and the V segment lost 1 base, leaving 5 bases of the junction unmatched. Looking up the rest from reference TRBV7-6 and TRBJ1-4 gives the full variable domain: GAGVSQSPRYKVTKRGQDVALRCDPISGHVSLYWYRQALGQGPEFLTYFNYEAQQDKSGLPNDRFSAERPEGSISTLTIQRTEQRDSAMYRCASSLGVGQGNEKLFFGSGTQLSVL.

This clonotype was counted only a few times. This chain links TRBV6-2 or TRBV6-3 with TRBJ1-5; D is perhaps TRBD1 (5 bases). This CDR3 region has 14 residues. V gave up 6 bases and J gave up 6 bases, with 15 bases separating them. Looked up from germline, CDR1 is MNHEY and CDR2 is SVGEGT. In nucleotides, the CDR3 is TGTGCCAGCAGACGTCAGGGCCAGGGTCAGCCCCAGCATTTT. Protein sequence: CASRRQGQGQPQHF.

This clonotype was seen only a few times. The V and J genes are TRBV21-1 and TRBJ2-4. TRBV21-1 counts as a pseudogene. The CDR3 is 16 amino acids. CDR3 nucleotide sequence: TGTGCCAGCAGCAATTTCACGGAACTAGCCAAAAACATTCAGTACTTC. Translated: CASSNFTELAKNIQYF.

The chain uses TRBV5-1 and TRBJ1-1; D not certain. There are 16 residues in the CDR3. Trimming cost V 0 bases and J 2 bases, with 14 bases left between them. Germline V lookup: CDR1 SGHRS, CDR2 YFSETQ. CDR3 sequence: CASSLGFRASNTEAFF. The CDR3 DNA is TGCGCCAGCAGCTTGGGTTTTCGGGCCTCCAACACTGAAGCTTTCTTT. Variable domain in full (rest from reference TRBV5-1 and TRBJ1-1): KAGVTQTPRYLIKTRGQQVTLSCSPISGHRSVSWYQQTPGQGLQFLFEYFSETQRNKGNFPGRFSGRQFSNSRSEMNVSTLELGDSALYLCASSLGFRASNTEAFFGQGTRLTVV.

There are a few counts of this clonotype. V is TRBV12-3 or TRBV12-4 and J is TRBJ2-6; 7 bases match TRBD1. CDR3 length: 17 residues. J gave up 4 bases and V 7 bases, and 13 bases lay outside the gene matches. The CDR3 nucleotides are TGTGCCAGCACCTATTTCCGGACAGGAGCCGGGGCCAACGTCCTGACTTTC. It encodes CASTYFRTGAGANVLTF.

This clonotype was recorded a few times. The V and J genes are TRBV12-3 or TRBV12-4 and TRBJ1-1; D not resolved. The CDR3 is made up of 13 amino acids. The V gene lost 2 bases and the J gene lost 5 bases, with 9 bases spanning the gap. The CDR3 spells CASSLIVFTEAFF. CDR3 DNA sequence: TGTGCCAGCAGTTTAATAGTATTTACTGAAGCTTTCTTT.

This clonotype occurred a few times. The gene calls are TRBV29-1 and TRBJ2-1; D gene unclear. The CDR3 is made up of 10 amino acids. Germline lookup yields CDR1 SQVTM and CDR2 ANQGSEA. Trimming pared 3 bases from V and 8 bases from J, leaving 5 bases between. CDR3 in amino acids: CSVDIDEQFF. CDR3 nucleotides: TGCAGCGTTGATATAGATGAGCAGTTCTTC.

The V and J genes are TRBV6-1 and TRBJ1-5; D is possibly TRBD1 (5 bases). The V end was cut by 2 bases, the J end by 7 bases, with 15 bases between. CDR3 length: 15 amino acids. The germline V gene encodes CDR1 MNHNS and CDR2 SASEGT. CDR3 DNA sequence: TGTGCCAGCAGTGAATTGGGGGAAGGCAGCCAGCCCCAGCATTTT. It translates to CASSELGEGSQPQHF.

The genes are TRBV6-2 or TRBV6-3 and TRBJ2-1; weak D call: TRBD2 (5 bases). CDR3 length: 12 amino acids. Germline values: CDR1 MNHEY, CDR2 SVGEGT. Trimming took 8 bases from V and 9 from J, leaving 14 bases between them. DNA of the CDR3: TGTGCCAGCGGGGAGTACCGGGGTGAGCAGTTCTTC. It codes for CASGEYRGEQFF.

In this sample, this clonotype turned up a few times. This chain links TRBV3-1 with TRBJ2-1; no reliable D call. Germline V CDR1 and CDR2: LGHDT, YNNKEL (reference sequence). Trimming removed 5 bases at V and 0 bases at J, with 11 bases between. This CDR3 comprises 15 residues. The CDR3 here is CASSFARSSYNEQFF. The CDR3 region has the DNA TGTGCCAGCAGCTTTGCCAGGAGCTCCTACAATGAGCAGTTCTTC.

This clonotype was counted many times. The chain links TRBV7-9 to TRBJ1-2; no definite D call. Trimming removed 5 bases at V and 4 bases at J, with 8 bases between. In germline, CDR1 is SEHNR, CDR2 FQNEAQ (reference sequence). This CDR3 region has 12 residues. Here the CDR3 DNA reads TGTGCCAGCAGCCTCGAAGTCTATGGCTACACCTTC. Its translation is CASSLEVYGYTF. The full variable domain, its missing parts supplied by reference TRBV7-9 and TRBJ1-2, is DTGVSQNPRHKITKRGQNVTFRCDPISEHNRLYWYRQTLGQGPEFLTYFQNEAQLEKSRLLSDRFSAERPKGSFSTLEIQRTEQGDSAMYLCASSLEVYGYTFGSGTRLTVV.

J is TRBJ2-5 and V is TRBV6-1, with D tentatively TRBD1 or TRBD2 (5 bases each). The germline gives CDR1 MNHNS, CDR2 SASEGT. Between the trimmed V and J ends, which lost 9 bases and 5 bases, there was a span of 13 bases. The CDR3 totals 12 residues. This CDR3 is CASPTGRETQYF. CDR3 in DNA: TGTGCCAGTCCCACGGGGCGGGAGACCCAGTACTTC.

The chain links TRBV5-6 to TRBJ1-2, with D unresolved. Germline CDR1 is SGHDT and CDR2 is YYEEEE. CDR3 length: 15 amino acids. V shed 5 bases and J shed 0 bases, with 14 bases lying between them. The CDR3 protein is CASSFGPEPNYGYTF. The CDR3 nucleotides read TGTGCCAGCAGTTTTGGGCCGGAGCCTAACTATGGCTACACCTTC.

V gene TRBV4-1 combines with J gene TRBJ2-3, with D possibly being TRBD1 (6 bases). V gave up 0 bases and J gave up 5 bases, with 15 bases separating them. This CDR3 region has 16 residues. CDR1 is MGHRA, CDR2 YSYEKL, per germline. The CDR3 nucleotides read TGCGCCAGCAGCCAAGAGGGCAGGGGCGGTATAGATACGCAGTATTTT. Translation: CASSQEGRGGIDTQYF.

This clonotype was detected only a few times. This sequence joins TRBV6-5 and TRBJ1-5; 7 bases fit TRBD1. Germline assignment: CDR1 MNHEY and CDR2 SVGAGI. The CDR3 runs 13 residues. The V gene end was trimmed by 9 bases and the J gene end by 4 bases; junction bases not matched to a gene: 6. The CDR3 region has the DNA TGTGCCAGTCACAGGGGTGAGAATCAGCCCCAGCATTTT. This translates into CASHRGENQPQHF.